This entry lists 19 T cell receptor beta chains sequenced from one sample in a study of CD8 T cells in Susac syndrome. Random-hexamer reverse transcription was applied to roughly 0.5 to 1 ug RNA. TCRdb analysed the immunoSEQ multiplex PCR reads with MiXCR anew, one entry per CDR3 protein. The sample holds 80,000 or so distinct CDR3 sequences, 94% seen once. Specimen: CD8+ T cells from PBMCs. These receptors all stem from a human donor with Susac syndrome.

The chain recombines TRBV24-1 with TRBJ2-3; tentative D call: TRBD1 (6 bases). Germline values: CDR1 KGHDR, CDR2 SFDVKD. There are 14 residues in the CDR3. The V end was cut by 6 bases, the J end by 0 bases, with 9 bases between. CDR3 amino acids: CATSMTGSTDTQYF. CDR3 DNA sequence: TGTGCCACCAGTATGACAGGAAGCACAGATACGCAGTATTTT.

The chain couples TRBV7-6 to TRBJ2-5; 7 positions agree with TRBD2. Germline CDR1 reads SGHVS; CDR2 reads FNYEAQ. Trimming at V came to 2 bases and at J to 3 bases, leaving 9 bases not matched to a gene. The CDR3 is 16 amino acids. The CDR3 DNA is TGTGCCAGCAGCTTACTCGCGGGGGTCTTAGAAGAGACCCAGTACTTC. Encoded protein: CASSLLAGVLEETQYF.

The rearrangement uses TRBV7-9 and TRBJ2-5, with D perhaps being TRBD1 or TRBD2 (6 bases each). The CDR3 totals 17 residues. Trimming removed 1 base from V and 1 base from J, with 16 bases in between. Germline V gives CDR1 SEHNR, CDR2 FQNEAQ (reference sequence). The CDR3 sequence: CASSLVGGTVFQETQYF. As DNA, the CDR3 is TGTGCCAGCAGCTTAGTCGGGGGCACAGTTTTCCAAGAGACCCAGTACTTC.

The rearrangement joins TRBV4-3 to TRBJ1-6; unclear D gene. The germline CDR1 and CDR2 sequences are LGHNA and YSLEER. Trimming shortened V by 0 bases and J by 4 bases, and 7 bases separated the two germline ends. CDR3 length: 15 residues. The CDR3 here is CASSQDSSYNSPLHF. CDR3 bases: TGCGCCAGCAGCCAAGACAGCTCTTATAATTCACCCCTCCACTTT.

This clonotype was seen just once. V is TRBV9 and J is TRBJ1-1; a weak D match, TRBD1 (5 bases). The CDR3 runs 11 residues. CDR1 is SGDLS, CDR2 YYNGEE, per germline. Between the trimmed V and J ends, which lost 3 bases and 14 bases, there was a span of 14 bases. This chain's CDR3 is CASSARDGLFF. The CDR3, as DNA: TGTGCCAGCAGCGCCCGGGACGGGTTGTTCTTT.

This chain uses TRBV7-9 with TRBJ2-4; D possibly corresponds to TRBD2 (6 bases). The CDR3 is made up of 16 amino acids. V lost 7 bases, J lost 0 bases, and 16 bases lay in between. The germline V gene encodes CDR1 SEHNR and CDR2 FQNEAQ (reference sequence). CDR3 residues: CASTLLTGVAKNIQYF. The CDR3 nucleotides read TGTGCCAGCACCCTTCTTACGGGGGTAGCCAAAAACATTCAGTACTTC.

The rearrangement uses TRBV2 and TRBJ2-1; tentatively, D is TRBD1 (6 bases). The V end lost 5 bases, the J end lost 5 bases, and 16 bases lay between the germline ends. The germline V gene encodes CDR1 SNHLY and CDR2 FYNNEI. This CDR3 spans 15 amino acids. The CDR3, as DNA: TGTGCCAGCAGTCCGTTCAGGGGCAGGGACAATGAGCAGTTCTTC. It encodes CASSPFRGRDNEQFF.

The chain joins TRBV24-1 to TRBJ2-1; 9 nucleotides line up with TRBD1. V trimming: 7 bases; J trimming: 9 bases; junction bases outside the gene matches: 9. The CDR3 covers 14 residues. From germline, CDR1 is KGHDR and CDR2 SFDVKD. In DNA form, the CDR3 reads TGTGCCACCAGCTACCCGGGACAGGGTGGTGAGCAGTTCTTC. Translating gives CATSYPGQGGEQFF.

This chain links TRBV15 with TRBJ1-5, with D perhaps matching TRBD1 (6 bases). In germline, CDR1 is LNHNV, CDR2 YYDKDF (reference sequence). V was cut by 7 bases and J by 7 bases, with 14 bases left in between. This CDR3 comprises 13 residues. The CDR3 spells CATTPRGEQPQHF. The CDR3 DNA reads TGTGCCACCACCCCAAGGGGGGAACAGCCCCAGCATTTT.

For the CDR3, the DNA is TGCGCCAGCAGCCCAATCGGACAGGCAACTCAGCCCCAGCATTTT. Translated, it gives CASSPIGQATQPQHF. J is TRBJ1-5 and V is TRBV4-1; 7 nucleotides match TRBD1. CDR1 and CDR2 (germline): MGHRA, YSYEKL. The CDR3 has 15 residues. The junction had 9 bases not matched to a gene; V was cut back by 4 bases and J by 6 bases.

This clonotype was observed once. The rearrangement links TRBV2 to TRBJ2-5; D uncertain. The CDR3 contains 12 residues. The V end was cut by 1 base, the J end by 4 bases, with 4 bases between. Germline CDR1 SNHLY, CDR2 FYNNEI. CDR3: CASSEVGETQYF. The CDR3 DNA reads as TGTGCCAGCAGTGAAGTGGGAGAGACCCAGTACTTC.

The V and J genes are TRBV6-1 and TRBJ2-7; TRBD2 matches at 10 bases. Per germline, CDR1 MNHNS and CDR2 SASEGT. V trimming: 1 base; J trimming: 4 bases; junction bases outside the gene matches: 4. The CDR3 extends over 15 amino acids. The CDR3 DNA follows: TGTGCCAGCAGTGAAGATAGCGGGGGGCCGTACGAGCAGTACTTC. This encodes CASSEDSGGPYEQYF.

This clonotype was seen only a few times. The rearrangement joins TRBV9 to TRBJ1-5, with D unclear. The ends were cut back, 0 bases at V and 2 bases at J, with 3 bases in the middle. The CDR3 runs to 13 residues. CDR1 is SGDLS, CDR2 YYNGEE, per germline. CDR3 sequence reads: CASSVDGNQPQHF. The CDR3 region has the DNA TGTGCCAGCAGCGTAGATGGCAATCAGCCCCAGCATTTT.

The chain employs TRBV7-9 and TRBJ2-2; D is uncertain. The CDR3 has 12 amino acids. V shed 6 bases and J shed 5 bases, with 7 bases lying between them. The V gene's germline CDR1 is SEHNR and CDR2 FQNEAQ (reference sequence). CDR3 nucleotides: TGTGCCAGCAGGATGGGGACCGGGGAGCTGTTTTTT. This gives the protein CASRMGTGELFF.

The chain links TRBV29-1 to TRBJ1-1; TRBD1 might be the D (6 bases). The germline V gene has CDR1 SQVTM and CDR2 ANQGSEA. The CDR3 extends over 12 amino acids. Trimming shortened V by 6 bases and J by 4 bases, and 12 bases separated the two germline ends. The CDR3: CSVPDRTTEAFF. The CDR3 DNA is TGCAGCGTCCCCGACAGGACCACTGAAGCTTTCTTT.

J is TRBJ1-5 and V is TRBV7-9; 7 bases map to TRBD1. V lost 5 bases and J lost 2; bases outside the gene matches: 6. The germline V gene encodes CDR1 SEHNR and CDR2 FQNEAQ (reference sequence). This CDR3 contains 15 residues. This CDR3 is CASSLTGVGNQPQHF. The CDR3 DNA sequence: TGTGCCAGCAGCCTAACAGGGGTAGGCAATCAGCCCCAGCATTTT.

The sample holds one count of this clonotype. This chain uses TRBV29-1 with TRBJ2-7, with 7 bases lining up with TRBD1. J was trimmed by 0 bases and V by 3 bases; bases with no gene match: 2. CDR3 size: 13 residues. CDR1 and CDR2 from the germline V gene are SQVTM and ANQGSEA. CDR3 sequence (DNA): TGCAGCGTTGAGACAGGGATCTCCTACGAGCAGTACTTC. Protein product: CSVETGISYEQYF.

This chain uses TRBV9 with TRBJ1-2; no clear D gene. Germline CDR1 reads SGDLS; CDR2 reads YYNGEE. The CDR3 runs 10 residues. With 5 bases removed from V and 6 bases from J, the gap between germline ends came to 5 bases. The CDR3 bases are TGTGCCAGCAGACGAAATGGCTACACCTTC. This sequence encodes CASRRNGYTF.

This sequence joins TRBV3-1 and TRBJ1-4; D possibly corresponds to TRBD1 (5 bases). Per germline, CDR1 LGHDT and CDR2 YNNKEL (reference sequence). V was clipped by 4 bases and J by 3 bases, with 9 bases between them. There are 14 residues in the CDR3. This CDR3 is CASSRGLANEKLFF. As DNA, the CDR3 is TGTGCCAGCAGCCGGGGACTGGCTAATGAAAAACTGTTTTTT.